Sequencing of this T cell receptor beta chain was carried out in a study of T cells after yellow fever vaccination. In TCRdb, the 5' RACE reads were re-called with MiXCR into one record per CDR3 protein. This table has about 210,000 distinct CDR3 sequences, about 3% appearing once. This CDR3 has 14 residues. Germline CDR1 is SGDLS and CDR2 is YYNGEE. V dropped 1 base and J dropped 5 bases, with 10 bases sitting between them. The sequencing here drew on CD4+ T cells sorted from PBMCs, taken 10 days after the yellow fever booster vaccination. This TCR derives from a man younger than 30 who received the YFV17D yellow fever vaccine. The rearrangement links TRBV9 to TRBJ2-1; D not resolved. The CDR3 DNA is TGTGCCAGCAGCGTATTCAGCCTAAACAATGAGCAGTTCTTC. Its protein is CASSVFSLNNEQFF.